This T cell receptor (beta chain) was identified during a study of blood T cells in healthy people across ages. Study-wide results and limits: It was the long-lived donors that had more naive CD4+ cells and higher diversity than aged donors. Estimates of diversity drawn from one million T cells were considered underestimates.

The V end lost 9 bases, the J end lost 6 bases, and 9 bases lay between the germline ends. The CDR3 runs to 10 residues. Germline V gives CDR1 MNHEY, CDR2 SMNVEV (reference sequence). A remark on this clonotype: Its antigen is still unknown.

The authors ran a second PCR of 7 to 11 cycles using a sample-barcoded 5' primer and a J-beta primer mix. TCRdb reprocessed the 5' RACE reads with MiXCR, giving one entry per CDR3 protein. Of hundreds of thousands of distinct CDR3 sequences in the sample, around 48% were seen once. The donors, healthy Caucasians from Russia, were aged about 6 to 95. Each sample had at least 7 million PBMCs isolated. The sequence came from a man of 80 years or more in good health. V usage is TRBV27 and J usage is TRBJ2-7; no reliable D call. The sequencing sample was made of blood. The CDR3 region has the DNA TGTGCCAGTGGGTGGAGCGAGCAGTACTTC. Translated, it gives CASGWSEQYF.